This is a list of T cell receptor beta chains from one sample in a study of blood T cell repertoires in COVID-19. Sequenced by immunoSEQ multiplex PCR; TCRdb stores in-frame clones only, minus some. The data hold about 140,000 clones, with over 70% observed a single time. Sequenced input: peripheral blood. All receptors derive from a man aged 55 to 69 with active or convalescent COVID-19. Each CDR3 is given with its conserved first and last residue. Fields, in order: V gene, J gene, D gene, clone size, CDR3 protein, CDR3 DNA. The D gene is left open where the match is weak. Size is omitted from some rows. Given values are once, few, many or a class for expanded clones.

v_gene: TRBV6-6
j_gene: TRBJ2-1
d_gene: .
abundance: .
CDR3aa: CASSRQLYEQFF
CDR3nt: TGTGCCAGCAGTCGCCAGTTATACGAGCAGTTCTTC

v_gene: TRBV28
j_gene: TRBJ1-2
d_gene: .
abundance: .
CDR3aa: CASSLGDYGYTF
CDR3nt: TGTGCCAGCAGTTTAGGAGACTATGGCTACACCTTC

v_gene: TRBV19
j_gene: TRBJ1-6
d_gene: .
abundance: once
CDR3aa: CASSRSQGRHSPLHF
CDR3nt: TGTGCCAGTAGTAGATCCCAGGGGAGACATTCACCCCTCCACTTT

v_gene: TRBV15
j_gene: TRBJ2-7
d_gene: TRBD2
abundance: .
CDR3aa: CATSRGLAGQYF
CDR3nt: TGTGCCACCAGCAGGGGACTAGCGGGGCAGTACTTC

v_gene: TRBV7-9
j_gene: TRBJ2-1
d_gene: .
abundance: .
CDR3aa: CASSLDFLSYNEQFF
CDR3nt: TGTGCCAGCAGCTTGGACTTCCTCTCCTACAATGAGCAGTTCTTC

v_gene: TRBV6-5
j_gene: TRBJ2-3
d_gene: .
abundance: .
CDR3aa: CASSSVLADTQYF
CDR3nt: TGTGCCAGCAGTTCAGTACTAGCAGATACGCAGTATTTT

v_gene: TRBV10-2
j_gene: TRBJ1-4
d_gene: .
abundance: once
CDR3aa: CASRGGLQTLGGNEKLFF
CDR3nt: TGCGCCAGCAGGGGGGGGTTGCAGACGCTGGGAGGTAATGAAAAACTGTTTTTT

v_gene: TRBV28
j_gene: TRBJ2-2
d_gene: TRBD2
abundance: .
CDR3aa: CASRKKAGGNTGELFF
CDR3nt: TGTGCCAGCAGAAAAAAGGCGGGAGGGAACACCGGGGAGCTGTTTTTT

v_gene: TRBV5-1
j_gene: TRBJ1-2
d_gene: TRBD1
abundance: medium-sized
CDR3aa: CASSDGTGGYGYTF
CDR3nt: TGCGCCAGCAGCGATGGGACAGGGGGCTATGGCTACACCTTC

v_gene: TRBV6-6
j_gene: TRBJ2-7
d_gene: TRBD1
abundance: .
CDR3aa: CASSPDRGVSYEQYF
CDR3nt: TGTGCCAGCAGCCCCGACAGGGGGGTCTCCTACGAGCAGTACTTC

v_gene: TRBV5-6
j_gene: TRBJ2-7
d_gene: TRBD2
abundance: .
CDR3aa: CASSFPGTSGYEQYF
CDR3nt: TGTGCCAGCAGCTTTCCCGGGACTAGCGGCTACGAGCAGTACTTC

v_gene: TRBV6-5
j_gene: TRBJ1-1
d_gene: .
abundance: .
CDR3aa: CASSYEVRTEAFF
CDR3nt: TGTGCCAGCAGTTACGAGGTACGGACAGAAGCTTTCTTT

v_gene: TRBV5-6
j_gene: TRBJ2-5
d_gene: TRBD1
abundance: .
CDR3aa: CAGGQGGETQYF
CDR3nt: TGTGCCGGGGGACAGGGCGGAGAGACCCAGTACTTC

v_gene: TRBV7-9
j_gene: TRBJ2-3
d_gene: .
abundance: .
CDR3aa: CASSRGLIGTRRVPDTQYF
CDR3nt: TGTGCCAGCAGCCGCGGCCTAATAGGCACCAGAAGAGTCCCAGATACGCAGTATTTT

v_gene: TRBV9
j_gene: TRBJ2-5
d_gene: TRBD2
abundance: .
CDR3aa: CASSVGPGTTQETQYF
CDR3nt: TGTGCCAGCAGCGTAGGGCCAGGGACTACCCAAGAGACCCAGTACTTC

v_gene: TRBV28
j_gene: TRBJ2-1
d_gene: TRBD2
abundance: .
CDR3aa: CASSPPGLAGNNEQFF
CDR3nt: TGTGCCAGCAGTCCGCCCGGACTAGCGGGTAACAATGAGCAGTTCTTC

v_gene: TRBV6-5
j_gene: TRBJ2-1
d_gene: TRBD2
abundance: .
CDR3aa: CASSRLAEDNEQFF
CDR3nt: TGTGCCAGCAGTCGACTAGCAGAAGACAATGAGCAGTTCTTC

v_gene: TRBV3-1/TRBV3-2
j_gene: TRBJ2-1
d_gene: TRBD2
abundance: .
CDR3aa: CASSPGGGRSNNEQFF
CDR3nt: TGTGCCAGCAGCCCGGGAGGCGGGAGGTCTAACAATGAGCAGTTCTTC

v_gene: TRBV9
j_gene: TRBJ1-1
d_gene: .
abundance: .
CDR3aa: CASSVAVSTEAFF
CDR3nt: TGTGCCAGCAGCGTAGCGGTGAGCACTGAAGCTTTCTTT

v_gene: TRBV7-2
j_gene: TRBJ1-2
d_gene: .
abundance: once
CDR3aa: CASSSGTTYGYTF
CDR3nt: TGTGCCAGCAGCTCCGGGACAACCTATGGCTACACCTTC

v_gene: TRBV18
j_gene: TRBJ2-5
d_gene: TRBD2
abundance: .
CDR3aa: CASGGLAGSETQYF
CDR3nt: TGTGCCAGCGGTGGACTAGCGGGATCAGAGACCCAGTACTTC

v_gene: TRBV27
j_gene: TRBJ2-7
d_gene: TRBD1
abundance: .
CDR3aa: CASSIRDSGEQYF
CDR3nt: TGTGCCAGCAGTATCCGGGACAGCGGCGAGCAGTACTTC

v_gene: TRBV14
j_gene: TRBJ1-5
d_gene: .
abundance: .
CDR3aa: CASSQDRNNQPQHF
CDR3nt: TGTGCCAGCAGCCAAGACAGGAACAATCAGCCCCAGCATTTT

v_gene: TRBV28
j_gene: TRBJ1-1
d_gene: .
abundance: .
CDR3aa: CASSAGVEAFF
CDR3nt: TGTGCCAGCAGTGCAGGGGTCGAAGCTTTCTTT

v_gene: TRBV5-4
j_gene: TRBJ1-2
d_gene: .
abundance: .
CDR3aa: CASSFAGNYGYTF
CDR3nt: TGTGCCAGCAGCTTCGCCGGTAACTATGGCTACACCTTC

v_gene: TRBV27
j_gene: TRBJ1-2
d_gene: TRBD1
abundance: .
CDR3aa: CASSLGQGSVHGYTF
CDR3nt: TGTGCCAGCAGCCTGGGACAGGGATCCGTACACGGCTACACCTTC